This T cell receptor beta chain was sequenced during a study of blood T cell repertoires in COVID-19. Study at large: Whether acute or convalescent, the COVID-19 samples came from the United States, Italy and Spain. PBMCs, B-cell-depleted T cells, or T cells provided the cDNA or gDNA that made up the material.

In germline, CDR1 is SGHKS, CDR2 YYEKEE (reference sequence). V lost 4 bases and J lost 3; bases outside the gene matches: 8. This CDR3 has 15 amino acids. Under the authors' procedure: Nucleated cell number was recorded as an estimate derived from reference gene primer amplification. Sequencing used immunoSEQ multiplex PCR; TCRdb keeps in-frame clones, though not all of them. The V and J calls and clone size were taken over from that table, and D and trimming were inferred from the DNA. The sample holds about 380,000 clones, about four fifths seen once. The sample taken for sequencing was peripheral blood. The chain carries TRBV5-5 and TRBJ2-5, with 8 bases that match TRBD2. This clonotype was obtained from a human donor with acute or convalescent COVID-19. The donor label of this sample is uncertain. The CDR3 is CASSVPGGAKETQYF. CDR3 DNA sequence: TGTGCCAGCAGCGTCCCCGGGGGGGCGAAAGAGACCCAGTACTTC.